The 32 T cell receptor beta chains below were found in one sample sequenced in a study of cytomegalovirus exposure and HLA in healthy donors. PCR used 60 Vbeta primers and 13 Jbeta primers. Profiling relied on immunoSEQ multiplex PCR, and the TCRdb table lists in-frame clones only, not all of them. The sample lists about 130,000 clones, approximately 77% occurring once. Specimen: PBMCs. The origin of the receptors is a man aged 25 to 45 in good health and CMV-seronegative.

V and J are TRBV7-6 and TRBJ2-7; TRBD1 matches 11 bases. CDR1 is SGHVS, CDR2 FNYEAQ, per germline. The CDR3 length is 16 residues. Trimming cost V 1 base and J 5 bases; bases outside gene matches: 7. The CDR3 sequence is CASSLETGTGGHEQYF. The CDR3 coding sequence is TGTGCCAGCAGCTTAGAGACCGGGACAGGGGGTCACGAGCAGTACTTC.

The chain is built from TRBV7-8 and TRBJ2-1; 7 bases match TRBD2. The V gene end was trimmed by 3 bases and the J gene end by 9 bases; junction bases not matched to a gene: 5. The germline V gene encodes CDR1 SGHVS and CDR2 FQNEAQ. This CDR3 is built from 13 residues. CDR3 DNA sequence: TGTGCCAGCAGCTTGGAGACTAGCAGTGAGCAGTTCTTC. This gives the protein CASSLETSSEQFF. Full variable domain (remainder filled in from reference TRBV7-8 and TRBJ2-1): GAGVSQSPRYKVAKRGQDVALRCDPISGHVSLFWYQQALGQGPEFLTYFQNEAQLDKSGLPSDRFFAERPEGSVSTLKIQRTQQEDSAVYLCASSLETSSEQFFGPGTRLTVL.

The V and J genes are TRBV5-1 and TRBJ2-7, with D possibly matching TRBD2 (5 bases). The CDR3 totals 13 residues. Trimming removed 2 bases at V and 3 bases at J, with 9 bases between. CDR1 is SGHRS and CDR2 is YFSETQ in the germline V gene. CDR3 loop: CASSFFGGYEQYF. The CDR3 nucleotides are TGCGCCAGCAGCTTTTTTGGAGGCTACGAGCAGTACTTC. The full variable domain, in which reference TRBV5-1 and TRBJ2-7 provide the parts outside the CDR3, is KAGVTQTPRYLIKTRGQQVTLSCSPISGHRSVSWYQQTPGQGLQFLFEYFSETQRNKGNFPGRFSGRQFSNSRSEMNVSTLELGDSALYLCASSFFGGYEQYFGPGTRLTVT.

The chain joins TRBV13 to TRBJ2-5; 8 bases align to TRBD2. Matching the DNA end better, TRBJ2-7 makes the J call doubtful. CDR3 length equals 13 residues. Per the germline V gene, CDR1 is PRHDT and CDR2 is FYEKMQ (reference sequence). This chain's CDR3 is CASSSGDAYEQYF. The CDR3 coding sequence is TGTGCCAGTAGTAGCGGGGACGCCTACGAGCAGTACTTC.

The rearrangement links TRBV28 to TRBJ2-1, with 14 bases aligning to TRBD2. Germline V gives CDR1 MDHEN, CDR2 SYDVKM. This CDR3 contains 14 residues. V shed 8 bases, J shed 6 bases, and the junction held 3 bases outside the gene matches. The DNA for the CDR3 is TGTGCCAGCTCGGGACTAGCGGGAGTCAATGAGCAGTTCTTC. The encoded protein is CASSGLAGVNEQFF.

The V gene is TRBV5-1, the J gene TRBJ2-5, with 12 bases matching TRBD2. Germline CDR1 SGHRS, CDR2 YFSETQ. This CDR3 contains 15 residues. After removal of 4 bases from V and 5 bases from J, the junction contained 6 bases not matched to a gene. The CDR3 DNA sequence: TGCGCCAGCAGCCTAGCGGGAGGGCCGGGGGAGACCCAGTACTTC. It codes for CASSLAGGPGETQYF.

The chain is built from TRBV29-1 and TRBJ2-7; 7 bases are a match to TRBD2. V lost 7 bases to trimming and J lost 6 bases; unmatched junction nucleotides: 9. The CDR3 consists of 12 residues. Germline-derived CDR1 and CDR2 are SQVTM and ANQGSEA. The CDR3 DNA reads TGCAGCGGAGGACTTGGCGGGGGCGAGCAGTACTTC. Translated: CSGGLGGGEQYF.

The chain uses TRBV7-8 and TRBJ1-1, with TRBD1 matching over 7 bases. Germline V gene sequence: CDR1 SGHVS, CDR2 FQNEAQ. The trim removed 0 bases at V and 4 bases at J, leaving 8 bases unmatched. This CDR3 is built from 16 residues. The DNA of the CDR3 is TGTGCCAGCAGCTTAGCAGGGGGGACAGTCGTCACTGAAGCTTTCTTT. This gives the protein CASSLAGGTVVTEAFF.

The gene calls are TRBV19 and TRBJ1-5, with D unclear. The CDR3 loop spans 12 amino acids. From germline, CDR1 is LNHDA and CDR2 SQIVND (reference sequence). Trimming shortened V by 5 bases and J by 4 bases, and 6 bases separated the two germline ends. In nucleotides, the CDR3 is TGTGCCAGTAGTCTTCGGAATCAGCCCCAGCATTTT. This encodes CASSLRNQPQHF.

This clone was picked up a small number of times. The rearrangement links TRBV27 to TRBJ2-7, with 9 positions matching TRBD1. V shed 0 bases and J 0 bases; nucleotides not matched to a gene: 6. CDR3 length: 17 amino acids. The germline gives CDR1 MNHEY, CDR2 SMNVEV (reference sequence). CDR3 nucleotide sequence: TGTGCCAGCAGTTTATCCTGGCCGGGACAGGGCTCCTACGAGCAGTACTTC. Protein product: CASSLSWPGQGSYEQYF.

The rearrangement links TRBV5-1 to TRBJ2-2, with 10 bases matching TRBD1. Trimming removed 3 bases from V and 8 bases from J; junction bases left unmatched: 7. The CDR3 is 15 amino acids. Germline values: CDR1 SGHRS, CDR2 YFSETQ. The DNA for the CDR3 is TGCGCCAGCAGCTCCGGACAGGGGGTCTCGGGGGAGCTGTTTTTT. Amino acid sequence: CASSSGQGVSGELFF.

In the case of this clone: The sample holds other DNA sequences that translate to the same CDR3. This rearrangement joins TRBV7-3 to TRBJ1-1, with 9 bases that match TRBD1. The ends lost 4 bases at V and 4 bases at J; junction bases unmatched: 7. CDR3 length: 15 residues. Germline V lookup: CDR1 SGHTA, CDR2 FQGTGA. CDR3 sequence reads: CASSSQGQGITEAFF. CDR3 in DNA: TGTGCCAGCAGCTCCCAGGGACAGGGCATCACTGAAGCTTTCTTT.

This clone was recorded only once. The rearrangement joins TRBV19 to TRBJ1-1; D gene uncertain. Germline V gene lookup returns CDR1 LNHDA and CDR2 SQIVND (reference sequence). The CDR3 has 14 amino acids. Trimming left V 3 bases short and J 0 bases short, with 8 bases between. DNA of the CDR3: TGTGCCAGTAGTATTGAGAACTTGAACACTGAAGCTTTCTTT. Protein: CASSIENLNTEAFF.

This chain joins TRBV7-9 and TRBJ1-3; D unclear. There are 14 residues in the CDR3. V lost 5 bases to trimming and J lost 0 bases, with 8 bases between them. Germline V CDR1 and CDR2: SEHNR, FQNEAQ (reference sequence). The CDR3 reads CASSQQSSGNTIYF. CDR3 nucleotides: TGTGCCAGCAGCCAACAGAGCTCTGGAAACACCATATATTTT.

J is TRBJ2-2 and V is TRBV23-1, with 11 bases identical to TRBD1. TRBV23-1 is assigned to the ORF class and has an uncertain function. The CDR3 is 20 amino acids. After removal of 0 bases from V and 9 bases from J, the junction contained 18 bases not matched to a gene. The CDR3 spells CASSQSAIAPGQGVPRELFF. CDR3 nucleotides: TGCGCCAGCAGTCAATCTGCGATCGCCCCGGGACAGGGGGTTCCACGGGAGCTGTTTTTT.

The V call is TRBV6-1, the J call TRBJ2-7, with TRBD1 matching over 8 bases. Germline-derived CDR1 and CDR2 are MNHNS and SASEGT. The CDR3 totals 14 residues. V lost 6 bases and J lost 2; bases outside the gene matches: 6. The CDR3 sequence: CASSPGQEPYEQYF. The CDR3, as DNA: TGTGCCAGCAGCCCGGGACAGGAACCCTACGAGCAGTACTTC.

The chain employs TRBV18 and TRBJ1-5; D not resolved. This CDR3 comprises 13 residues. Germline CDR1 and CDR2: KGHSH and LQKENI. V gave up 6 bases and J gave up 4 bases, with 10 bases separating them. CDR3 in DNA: TGTGCCAGCTCCCCGAGTTGGAATCAGCCCCAGCATTTT. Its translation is CASSPSWNQPQHF.

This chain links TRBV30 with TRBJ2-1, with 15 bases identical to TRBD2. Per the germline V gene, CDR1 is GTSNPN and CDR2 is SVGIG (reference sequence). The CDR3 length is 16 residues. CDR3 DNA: TGTGCTATCCTCGGGACTAGCGGGAGGAGTTACAATGAGCAGTTCTTC. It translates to CAILGTSGRSYNEQFF.

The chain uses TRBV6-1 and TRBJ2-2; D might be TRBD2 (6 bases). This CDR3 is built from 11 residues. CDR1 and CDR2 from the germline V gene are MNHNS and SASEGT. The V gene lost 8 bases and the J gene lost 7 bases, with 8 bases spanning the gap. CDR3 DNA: TGTGCCAGCTCGGGGGTCGGGGAGCTGTTTTTT. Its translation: CASSGVGELFF.

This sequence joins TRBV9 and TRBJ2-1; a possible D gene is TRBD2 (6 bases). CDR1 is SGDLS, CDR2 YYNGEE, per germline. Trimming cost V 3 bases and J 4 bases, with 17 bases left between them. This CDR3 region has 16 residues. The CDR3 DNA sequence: TGTGCCAGCAGCGCAACCGGGACTTCCTCTTACAATGAGCAGTTCTTC. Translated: CASSATGTSSYNEQFF.

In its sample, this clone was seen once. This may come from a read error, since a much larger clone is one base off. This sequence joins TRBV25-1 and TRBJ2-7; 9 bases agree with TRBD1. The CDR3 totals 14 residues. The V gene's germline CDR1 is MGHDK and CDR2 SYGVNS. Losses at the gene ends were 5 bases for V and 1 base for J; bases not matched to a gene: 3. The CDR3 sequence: CASSYGTGSYEQYF. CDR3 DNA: TGTGCCAGCAGTTACGGGACAGGGTCCTACGAGCAGTACTTC.

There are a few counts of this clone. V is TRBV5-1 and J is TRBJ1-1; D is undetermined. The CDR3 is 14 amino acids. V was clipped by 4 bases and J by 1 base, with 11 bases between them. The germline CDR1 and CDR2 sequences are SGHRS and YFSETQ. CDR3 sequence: CASSPGNRNTEAFF. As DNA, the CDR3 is TGCGCCAGCAGCCCCGGGAACAGGAACACTGAAGCTTTCTTT.

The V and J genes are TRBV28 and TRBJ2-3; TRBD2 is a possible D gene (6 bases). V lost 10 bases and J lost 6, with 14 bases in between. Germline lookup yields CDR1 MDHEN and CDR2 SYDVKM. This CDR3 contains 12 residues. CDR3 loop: CATGRRGDTQYF. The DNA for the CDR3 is TGTGCCACCGGGCGTCGGGGGGATACGCAGTATTTT.

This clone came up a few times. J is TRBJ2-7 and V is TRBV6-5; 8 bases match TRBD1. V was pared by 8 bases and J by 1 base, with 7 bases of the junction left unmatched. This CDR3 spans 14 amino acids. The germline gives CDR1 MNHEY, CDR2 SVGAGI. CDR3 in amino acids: CASEPGQESYEQYF. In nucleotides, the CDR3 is TGTGCCAGCGAACCGGGACAGGAATCCTACGAGCAGTACTTC.

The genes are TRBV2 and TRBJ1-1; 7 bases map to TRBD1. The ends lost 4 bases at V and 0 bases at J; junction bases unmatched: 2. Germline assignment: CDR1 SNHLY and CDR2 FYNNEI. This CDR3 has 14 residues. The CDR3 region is CASSGQGLNTEAFF. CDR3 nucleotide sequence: TGTGCCAGCAGTGGACAGGGCTTGAACACTGAAGCTTTCTTT.

The CDR3 loop is CASSRQGNTEAFF. CDR3 bases: TGTGCCAGCAGCCGACAGGGGAACACTGAAGCTTTCTTT. The rearrangement links TRBV7-6 to TRBJ1-1; 7 bases agree with TRBD1. This CDR3 contains 13 residues. The trim removed 5 bases at V and 1 base at J, leaving 1 base unmatched. The germline V gene encodes CDR1 SGHVS and CDR2 FNYEAQ.

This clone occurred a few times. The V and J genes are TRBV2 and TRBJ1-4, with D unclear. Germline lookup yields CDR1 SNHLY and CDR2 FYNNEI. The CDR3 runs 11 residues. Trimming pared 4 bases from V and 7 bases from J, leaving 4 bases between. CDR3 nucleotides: TGTGCCAGCAGTGGGCTTGAAAAACTGTTTTTT. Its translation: CASSGLEKLFF.

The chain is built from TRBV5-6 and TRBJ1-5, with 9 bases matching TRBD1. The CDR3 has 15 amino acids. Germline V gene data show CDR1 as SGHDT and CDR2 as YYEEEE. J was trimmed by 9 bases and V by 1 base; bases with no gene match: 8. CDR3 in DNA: TGTGCCAGCAGCTTGAGGGGACAGGGCGGAGGGCCCCAGCATTTT. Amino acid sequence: CASSLRGQGGGPQHF.

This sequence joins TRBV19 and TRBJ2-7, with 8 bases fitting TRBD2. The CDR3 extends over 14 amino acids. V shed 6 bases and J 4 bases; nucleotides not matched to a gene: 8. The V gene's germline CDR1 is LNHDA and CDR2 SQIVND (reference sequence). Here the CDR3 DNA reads TGTGCCAGTAGCCCCGGGGGGGGCAGGTACGAGCAGTACTTC. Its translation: CASSPGGGRYEQYF.

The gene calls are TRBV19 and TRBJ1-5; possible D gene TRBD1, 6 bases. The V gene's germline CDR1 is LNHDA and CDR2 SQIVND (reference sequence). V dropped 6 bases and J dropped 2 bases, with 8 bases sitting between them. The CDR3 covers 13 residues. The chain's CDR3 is CASRDSGNQPQHF. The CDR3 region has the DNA TGTGCCAGTAGGGACAGTGGCAATCAGCCCCAGCATTTT. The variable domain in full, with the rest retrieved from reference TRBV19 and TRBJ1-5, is DGGITQSPKYLFRKEGQNVTLSCEQNLNHDAMYWYRQDPGQGLRLIYYSQIVNDFQKGDIAEGYSVSREKKESFPLTVTSAQKNPTAFYLCASRDSGNQPQHFGDGTRLSIL.

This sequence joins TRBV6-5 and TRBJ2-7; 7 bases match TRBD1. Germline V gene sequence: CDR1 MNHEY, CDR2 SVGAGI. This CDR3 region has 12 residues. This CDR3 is CVTKGANYEQYF. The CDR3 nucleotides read TGTGTGACGAAGGGGGCGAACTACGAGCAGTACTTC.

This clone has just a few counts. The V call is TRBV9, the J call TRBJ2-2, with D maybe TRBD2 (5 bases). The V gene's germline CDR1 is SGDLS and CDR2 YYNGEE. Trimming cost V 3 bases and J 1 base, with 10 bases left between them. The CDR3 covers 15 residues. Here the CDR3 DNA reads TGTGCCAGCAGCGCCGGAGGAGGGAACACCGGGGAGCTGTTTTTT. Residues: CASSAGGGNTGELFF.